The 24 T cell receptor beta chains presented below share a single source sample, sequenced in a study of shared clonotypes between healthy human individuals. Sequencing used immunoSEQ multiplex PCR; TCRdb keeps in-frame clones, though not all of them. The sample contains about 710,000 clones, just under 75% of which appear only once. Sequences were obtained from memory CD4+ T cells sorted from blood. The subset: CD45RA-negative fraction. These receptor sequences come from a woman in her twenties or thirties in good health.

J is TRBJ2-7 and V is TRBV5-1, with D possibly TRBD1 on 5 matching bases. This CDR3 is 14 amino acids long. Trimming stripped 4 bases from V and 3 bases from J, with 14 bases between. Germline CDR1 and CDR2: SGHRS and YFSETQ. DNA for the CDR3: TGCGCCAGCAGCGGAACGACAGATTTCTACGAGCAGTACTTC. Amino acids: CASSGTTDFYEQYF.

The gene calls are TRBV27 and TRBJ1-1; 9 positions agree with TRBD1. CDR3 size: 14 residues. Germline CDR1 is MNHEY and CDR2 is SMNVEV (reference sequence). V lost 6 bases, J lost 5 bases, and 7 bases stayed unmatched. CDR3: CASRKTGGGTEAFF. For the CDR3, the DNA is TGTGCCAGCAGAAAGACAGGGGGGGGGACTGAAGCTTTCTTT.

A few counts support this clone. The rearrangement joins TRBV29-1 to TRBJ2-5; 7 bases match TRBD2. This CDR3 has 13 amino acids. V was pared by 3 bases and J by 5 bases, with 6 bases of the junction left unmatched. Germline CDR1 and CDR2: SQVTM and ANQGSEA. DNA for the CDR3: TGCAGCGTTGATGGGGGGGGAGCGGAGACCCAGTACTTC. It is translated as CSVDGGGAETQYF.

The chain couples TRBV2 to TRBJ2-4, with D perhaps TRBD2 (5 bases). Germline CDR1 is SNHLY and CDR2 is FYNNEI. The CDR3 extends over 16 amino acids. Trimming left V 4 bases short and J 0 bases short, with 13 bases between. The CDR3 DNA reads TGTGCCAGCAGTGGGCGGGCGGCCTTAGCCAAAAACATTCAGTACTTC. Its protein is CASSGRAALAKNIQYF.

This sequence joins TRBV28 and TRBJ1-6; 7 bases align to TRBD1. The V and J ends lost 7 bases and 15 bases, in that order; junction bases with no gene match: 9. Germline assignment: CDR1 MDHEN and CDR2 SYDVKM. This CDR3 is built from 12 residues. The CDR3 coding sequence is TGTGCCAGCACTAGGGGGCCGTTGAGCCTCCACTTT. This translates into CASTRGPLSLHF.

The chain employs TRBV30 and TRBJ1-2, with no clear D. Germline V gene sequence: CDR1 GTSNPN, CDR2 SVGIG (reference sequence). The CDR3 has 12 residues. V was cut by 3 bases and J by 7 bases, with 12 bases left in between. In DNA, the CDR3 is TGTGCCTGGAGGGTCGGACCCGGTGGCTACACCTTC. Its protein product is CAWRVGPGGYTF.

The chain recombines TRBV9 with TRBJ2-5, with TRBD2 matching over 14 bases. In germline, CDR1 is SGDLS, CDR2 YYNGEE. J was trimmed by 3 bases and V by 4 bases; bases with no gene match: 2. The CDR3 totals 15 residues. CDR3 DNA sequence: TGTGCCAGCAGCAAGGGACTAGCGGGAGAAGAGACCCAGTACTTC. Translation gives CASSKGLAGEETQYF.

This clone was counted between two and nine times. This rearrangement joins TRBV2 to TRBJ1-1; unclear D gene. This CDR3 contains 13 residues. V lost 6 bases to trimming and J lost 1 base, with 9 bases between them. Germline V lookup: CDR1 SNHLY, CDR2 FYNNEI. CDR3 region: CASRAQRNTEAFF. The CDR3 nucleotides read TGTGCCAGCAGGGCCCAGCGGAACACTGAAGCTTTCTTT.

This chain joins TRBV5-5 and TRBJ2-7; D is tentatively TRBD1 or TRBD2 (5 bases each). Trimming cost V 2 bases and J 2 bases, with 20 bases left between them. CDR1 is SGHKS and CDR2 is YYEKEE in the germline V gene (reference sequence). CDR3 length equals 17 residues. The CDR3 is CASSLSGYWDGTYEQYF. CDR3 in DNA: TGTGCCAGCAGCTTATCTGGATATTGGGACGGAACCTACGAGCAGTACTTC.

The J gene is TRBJ2-3, the V gene TRBV11-2; D remains unclear. CDR1 is SGHAT and CDR2 is FQNNGV in the germline V gene. CDR3 length: 14 residues. Deletions cut 5 bases from V and 1 base from J, with 10 bases between. The CDR3 sequence: CASSVKSGTDTQYF. The CDR3 bases are TGTGCCAGCAGCGTGAAATCAGGCACAGATACGCAGTATTTT.

V usage is TRBV9 and J usage is TRBJ1-1, with D unclear. Germline CDR1 and CDR2: SGDLS and YYNGEE. This CDR3 spans 13 amino acids. The germline V and J ends were trimmed by 4 bases and 1 base, with 8 bases remaining between them. CDR3 region: CASSQAENTEAFF. As DNA, the CDR3 is TGTGCCAGCAGCCAAGCAGAGAACACTGAAGCTTTCTTT.

This clone was observed a few times. In the same sample, other DNA sequences code for this CDR3. The chain combines TRBV5-8 with TRBJ1-2; D remains ambiguous. Germline-derived CDR1 and CDR2 are SGHTS and YDEGEE. The CDR3 covers 14 residues. V was trimmed by 4 bases and J by 2 bases, leaving 12 bases between them. The CDR3 reads CASSLLTGNYGYTF. The CDR3 bases are TGTGCCAGCAGCCTACTGACGGGGAACTATGGCTACACCTTC.

This rearrangement joins TRBV4-1 to TRBJ2-1; 11 bases are a match to TRBD2. Trimming removed 0 bases from V and 0 bases from J; junction bases left unmatched: 10. This CDR3 comprises 20 residues. Germline V gives CDR1 MGHRA, CDR2 YSYEKL. DNA of the CDR3: TGCGCCAGCAGCCAAGAATGGTTAGCGGGAGGGCCCGGCTCCTACAATGAGCAGTTCTTC. Amino acid sequence: CASSQEWLAGGPGSYNEQFF.

The chain recombines TRBV7-2 with TRBJ2-3; 8 bases are a match to TRBD2. This CDR3 comprises 17 residues. The V gene's germline CDR1 is SGHTA and CDR2 FQGNSA. V lost 0 bases, J lost 4 bases, and 9 bases stayed unmatched. In DNA, the CDR3 is TGTGCCAGCAGCTTAGCGCGTTACGGGAGGGCCCCAGATACGCAGTATTTT. The encoded protein is CASSLARYGRAPDTQYF.

V gene TRBV2 combines with J gene TRBJ1-5, with D possibly being TRBD1 (6 bases). V dropped 4 bases and J dropped 1 base, with 11 bases sitting between them. The CDR3 contains 15 residues. From germline, CDR1 is SNHLY and CDR2 FYNNEI. This CDR3 is CASSVGRGSNQPQHF. In DNA form, the CDR3 reads TGTGCCAGCAGTGTTGGCAGGGGCAGCAATCAGCCCCAGCATTTT.

The chain couples TRBV2 to TRBJ2-5; 9 bases fit TRBD2. Trimming removed 7 bases from V and 1 base from J; junction bases left unmatched: 7. The length of the CDR3 is 15 residues. Germline CDR1 and CDR2: SNHLY and FYNNEI. The CDR3 reads CASNEAGGPQETQYF. CDR3 DNA: TGTGCCAGCAACGAAGCGGGAGGTCCCCAAGAGACCCAGTACTTC.

V is TRBV10-2 and J is TRBJ2-7; 9 nucleotides agree with TRBD1. The germline gives CDR1 WSHSY, CDR2 SAAADI. V trimming: 3 bases; J trimming: 2 bases; junction bases outside the gene matches: 8. The CDR3 covers 16 residues. DNA of the CDR3: TGCGCCAGCAGTGAAAGCTTCGGGACAGGGACCTACGAGCAGTACTTC. This gives the protein CASSESFGTGTYEQYF.

Regarding this clone: A much larger clone lies a single base off, so this may be a read error. The chain combines TRBV29-1 with TRBJ1-1; D call uncertain. The CDR3 is 11 amino acids. The ends were cut back, 5 bases at V and 0 bases at J, with 4 bases in the middle. CDR1 and CDR2 from the germline V gene are SQVTM and ANQGSEA. The CDR3 reads CSVKLNTEAFF. The CDR3 coding sequence is TGCAGCGTTAAGCTGAACACTGAAGCTTTCTTT.

The chain carries TRBV2 and TRBJ1-1, with D maybe TRBD1 (6 bases). V was cut by 1 base and J by 0 bases, with 12 bases left in between. From germline, CDR1 is SNHLY and CDR2 FYNNEI. CDR3 length: 16 amino acids. Here the CDR3 reads CASSEEGDNMNTEAFF. The CDR3 coding sequence is TGTGCCAGCAGTGAAGAGGGGGACAACATGAACACTGAAGCTTTCTTT.

Here the CDR3 reads CSVEWRAYTDTQYF. The DNA for the CDR3 is TGCAGCGTTGAATGGCGGGCCTACACAGATACGCAGTATTTT. The V gene is TRBV29-1, the J gene TRBJ2-3; D might be TRBD2 (5 bases). The V end was cut by 2 bases, the J end by 2 bases, with 11 bases between. CDR1 SQVTM and CDR2 ANQGSEA come from the germline V gene. The CDR3 extends over 14 amino acids.

The genes are TRBV18 and TRBJ2-2; D is unresolved. CDR1 is KGHSH, CDR2 LQKENI, per germline. The CDR3 sequence is 15 residues long. V lost 5 bases and J lost 6, with 16 bases in between. The CDR3 loop reads CASSTGRRAAGELFF. The CDR3 DNA sequence: TGTGCCAGCTCAACCGGACGCCGCGCGGCCGGGGAGCTGTTTTTT.

This chain links TRBV7-8 with TRBJ1-5; D gene ambiguous. Germline assignment: CDR1 SGHVS and CDR2 FQNEAQ. The CDR3 spans 14 residues. V was trimmed by 2 bases and J by 6 bases, leaving 11 bases between them. CDR3 nucleotide sequence: TGTGCCAGCAGCTTAAGGGAATTGGGTCAGCCCCAGCATTTT. Translated, it gives CASSLRELGQPQHF.

V usage is TRBV27 and J usage is TRBJ2-3; D unclear. Per germline, CDR1 MNHEY and CDR2 SMNVEV (reference sequence). V lost 1 base, J lost 1 base, and 15 bases lay in between. The CDR3 runs to 17 residues. Here the CDR3 DNA reads TGTGCCAGCAGTTTATTGGGCCCGCTCGGCGGCACAGATACGCAGTATTTT. Protein: CASSLLGPLGGTDTQYF.

The chain joins TRBV5-5 to TRBJ1-2; no definite D call. Germline V gene data show CDR1 as SGHKS and CDR2 as YYEKEE (reference sequence). CDR3 length equals 14 residues. Trimming stripped 0 bases from V and 4 bases from J, with 10 bases between. CDR3 region: CASSLEGAAYGYTF. The DNA of the CDR3 is TGTGCCAGCAGCTTGGAGGGAGCGGCCTATGGCTACACCTTC.